Below, 3 T cell receptor beta chains from the same sample are listed, as sequenced in a study of T-cell reconstitution after alpha-beta-depleted transplantation in children. Unique molecular identifiers were used in preparing the TCRbeta library. Each CDR3 protein gets one entry after TCRdb re-called the PCR reads with MiXCR. The table includes 400,000 to 450,000 distinct CDR3 sequences, 43% detected once. The sequencing here drew on PBMCs, taken before TCRalphabeta/CD19-depleted stem cell transplant. The source is a girl aged 2-15 years with aplastic anemia, due to receive a stem cell transplant.

This clonotype showed up many times. This chain joins TRBV18 and TRBJ1-6; the D gene is possibly TRBD1 (5 bases). Germline-derived CDR1 and CDR2 are KGHSH and LQKENI. Trimming cost V 3 bases and J 4 bases, with 10 bases left between them. This CDR3 is built from 15 residues. The CDR3 sequence is CASSPGDRYNSPLHF. For the CDR3, the DNA is TGTGCCAGCTCACCCGGGGACCGATATAATTCACCCCTCCACTTT.

The V call is TRBV19, the J call TRBJ1-1; D ambiguous. Germline V CDR1 and CDR2: LNHDA, SQIVND (reference sequence). The CDR3 loop spans 13 amino acids. Trimming pared 7 bases from V and 1 base from J, leaving 10 bases between. The CDR3 sequence: CASIREGNTEAFF. CDR3 nucleotide sequence: TGTGCCAGTATCCGAGAGGGGAACACTGAAGCTTTCTTT.

The chain joins TRBV28 to TRBJ2-7; 7 bases are a match to TRBD1. The length of the CDR3 is 13 residues. The V gene end was trimmed by 3 bases and the J gene end by 2 bases; junction bases not matched to a gene: 1. CDR1 is MDHEN, CDR2 SYDVKM, per germline. The CDR3 here is CASSFQGAYEQYF. The CDR3 nucleotides read TGTGCCAGCAGTTTTCAGGGGGCCTACGAGCAGTACTTC.